A selection of T cell receptor beta chains follows, all from one sample in a study of cytomegalovirus exposure and HLA in healthy donors. Measured with immunoSEQ multiplex PCR; TCRdb has only the in-frame clones, and not every one. The sample yields approximately 130,000 clones, approximately 85% seen once. The source material was PBMCs. The receptors originated from a woman under 40 in good health and CMV-seropositive. Both conserved end residues are part of each CDR3.

cdr3_aa	v_call	j_call
CASSSPTGSSYNEQFF	TRBV28	TRBJ2-1
CASSLDRDTDTQYF	TRBV11-3	TRBJ2-3
CASSRGLAGGLNEQFF	TRBV4-1	TRBJ2-1
CASSLGQTNTEAFF	TRBV28	TRBJ1-1
CASSRPGTTSSYNSPLHF	TRBV19	TRBJ1-6
CASSRGPGVGYGYTF	TRBV4-2	TRBJ1-2
CASSSGQPYGYTF	TRBV9	TRBJ1-2
CASSLMEGNQPQHF	TRBV5-6	TRBJ1-5
CASSGTTLNEKLFF	TRBV9	TRBJ1-4
CASSQVGAATSGNTIYF	TRBV4-1	TRBJ1-3
CASSLRQGNTEAFF	TRBV11-2	TRBJ1-1
CAWGQAAFSYGYTF	TRBV30	TRBJ1-2
CASSSGQGNYGYTF	TRBV5-6	TRBJ1-2
CASSWLGRDTQYF	TRBV5-1	TRBJ2-3
CASSVELAGGSYEQYF	TRBV21-1	TRBJ2-7
CASSDSHSNQPQHF	TRBV2	TRBJ1-5
CASRASLGAVNIQYF	TRBV6-1	TRBJ2-4
CASGSGVEGTGELFF	TRBV21-1	TRBJ2-2
CSVRDTYTEAFF	TRBV29-1	TRBJ1-1
CASRTGNTEAFF	TRBV19	TRBJ1-1
CASSLGQGESEKLFF	TRBV11-2	TRBJ1-4
CASQGFQETQYF	TRBV19	TRBJ2-5
CASSLASGGQETQYF	TRBV5-4	TRBJ2-5
CASSYSTPENTEAFF	TRBV6-5	TRBJ1-1
CATSMIPGTARRNQPQHF	TRBV15	TRBJ1-5
CASSSRGTLSYEQYF	TRBV7-2	TRBJ2-7
CAIGLGLGGDIGELFF	TRBV10-3	TRBJ2-2
CASRGLAGGLNTGELFF	TRBV4-1	TRBJ2-2
CASSYSRFEAFF	TRBV5-8	TRBJ1-1
CASSLLLTGTSGNEQFF	TRBV5-4	TRBJ2-1
CASSEWGRLNTEAFF	TRBV2	TRBJ1-1
CASSFSELSPLHF	TRBV7-2	TRBJ1-6
CASSVGGSNNQPQHF	TRBV9	TRBJ1-5
CASSNLNPADGDSYNEQFF	TRBV19	TRBJ2-1
CAGFPGTGGYEQYF	TRBV30	TRBJ2-7
CASSPPPTANYGYTF	TRBV5-4	TRBJ1-2
CASLLTYRENTEAFF	TRBV4-1	TRBJ1-1
CAIRGQAPSYEQYF	TRBV10-3	NA
CSEGEQPQHF	TRBV20-1	TRBJ1-5
CSARGYNEQFF	TRBV20-1	TRBJ2-1
CASSQGLTGPNTEAFF	TRBV4-1	TRBJ1-1
CAIRKGGNYGYTF	TRBV10-3	TRBJ1-2
CASTGLGNSPLHF	TRBV19	TRBJ1-6
CASSLNTEAFF	TRBV5-1	TRBJ1-1
CASSESAGFYGYTF	TRBV10-2	TRBJ1-2
CASSPQTGRGQYF	TRBV19	TRBJ2-7
CASSPDRVNSPLHF	TRBV27	TRBJ1-6
CATTGGFTDTQYF	TRBV2	TRBJ2-3
CSVELRVKNTEAFF	TRBV29-1	TRBJ1-1
CSVASGTGGWSSYNEQFF	TRBV29-1	TRBJ2-1